Listed here is a single T cell receptor beta chain. The data originate from a study of T cell responses to AZD1222 COVID-19 vaccine. Profiling relied on immunoSEQ multiplex PCR, and the TCRdb table lists in-frame clones only, not all of them. The table includes about 130,000 clones, 88% detected once. Germline V CDR1 and CDR2: SEHNR, FQNEAQ (reference sequence). The ends were cut back, 0 bases at V and 3 bases at J, with 5 bases in the middle. This CDR3 comprises 13 residues. This chain joins TRBV7-9 and TRBJ1-1; D is unresolved. Sample: peripheral blood, taken on day 0 of MenACWY control vaccination. This receptor was identified in an adult in good health. CDR3 nucleotide sequence: TGTGCCAGCAGCTTAGCTGGGGACACTGAAGCTTTCTTT. Its protein is CASSLAGDTEAFF.